These T cell receptor beta chains were read from a single sample in a study of T cells in Graves' hyperthyroidism and ophthalmopathy. Via MiXCR, TCRdb re-called the multiplex PCR reads, giving one row per CDR3 protein. Among around 370,000 distinct CDR3 sequences listed, under 20% were seen once. Sequenced: blood. Receptor source: a young man with Graves' ophthalmopathy. The CDR3 runs from the conserved cysteine through the conserved F or W. A D gene is named only where the DNA matches it firmly. The listing skips clone size in some rows; elsewhere it reads once, few, many or a size class.

TRBV18	many	TRBJ1-2	-	CASSPDARGTNYGYTF	TGTGCCAGCTCACCGGACGCTAGGGGAACTAACTATGGCTACACCTTC
TRBV7-3	many	TRBJ1-1	-	CASSSMVGVEAFF	TGTGCCAGCAGCTCCATGGTGGGGGTTGAAGCTTTCTTT
TRBV11-2	-	TRBJ2-7	TRBD1	CASSLTGQGDHEQYF	TGTGCCAGCAGCCTAACGGGACAGGGGGACCACGAGCAGTACTTC
TRBV20-1	-	TRBJ1-4	-	CSARDFGTHSEKLFF	TGCAGTGCTAGAGATTTCGGGACGCATAGTGAAAAACTGTTTTTT
TRBV15	many	TRBJ2-5	-	CATSRESMAVAVETQYF	TGTGCCACCAGCAGAGAATCTATGGCAGTGGCAGTAGAGACCCAGTACTTC
TRBV27	many	TRBJ1-5	TRBD1	CASSPTGGIQPQHF	TGTGCCAGCAGCCCGACAGGGGGCATTCAGCCCCAGCATTTT
TRBV9	-	TRBJ1-2	TRBD1	CASSAAQGRGTGGYTF	TGTGCCAGCAGCGCCGCACAGGGGCGCGGGACAGGCGGCTACACCTTC
TRBV9	-	TRBJ2-3	TRBD2	CASSVGTSGDQFTDTQYF	TGTGCCAGCAGCGTAGGGACTAGCGGGGACCAGTTCACAGATACGCAGTATTTT
TRBV15	few	TRBJ2-1	-	CATTRSRGLAYNEQFF	TGTGCCACCACCCGAAGTAGAGGGCTAGCCTACAATGAGCAGTTCTTC
TRBV5-1	-	TRBJ1-5	-	CASSRYNQPQHF	TGTGCCAGCAGCCGGTACAATCAGCCCCAGCATTTT
TRBV29-1	few	TRBJ2-7	-	CSAGTESYEQYF	TGCAGCGCAGGGACGGAAAGCTACGAGCAGTACTTC
TRBV20-1	many	TRBJ1-1	-	CSARVVREGAEAFF	TGCAGTGCTAGAGTCGTCAGGGAAGGGGCTGAAGCTTTCTTT
TRBV10-3	-	TRBJ2-1	-	CAISEPGGPYNEQFF	TGTGCCATCAGTGAGCCCGGAGGGCCGTACAATGAGCAGTTCTTC
TRBV11-1	many	TRBJ2-6	TRBD1	CASSRDRAGANVLTF	TGTGCCAGCAGCCGCGACAGGGCCGGGGCCAACGTCCTGACTTTC
TRBV12-3/TRBV12-4	many	TRBJ1-5	-	CASSKDTYSNQPQHF	TGTGCCAGCAGCAAAGACACTTATAGCAATCAGCCCCAGCATTTT
TRBV11-2	many	TRBJ1-1	-	CASKDLGNGRMNTEAFF	TGTGCCAGCAAAGATTTGGGGAACGGCCGAATGAACACTGAAGCTTTCTTT
TRBV5-6	-	TRBJ2-2	TRBD2	CASSPVGSGVAGELFF	TGTGCCAGCAGCCCGGTTGGTAGCGGGGTCGCCGGGGAGCTGTTTTTT
TRBV5-1	-	TRBJ2-2	-	CASSPDARGNTGELFF	TGCGCCAGCAGCCCGGACGCCCGCGGGAACACCGGGGAGCTGTTTTTT
TRBV13	many	TRBJ2-2	-	CASSESGAGELFF	TGTGCCAGCAGCGAATCGGGGGCCGGGGAGCTGTTTTTT
TRBV6-1	once	TRBJ1-1	TRBD1	CASLRDRDRGLEAFF	TGTGCCAGCCTCCGGGACCGGGACAGGGGGCTTGAAGCTTTCTTT
TRBV28	many	TRBJ2-3	TRBD2	CASSPAWGAGGTDTQYF	TGTGCCAGCAGTCCGGCCTGGGGCGCGGGGGGCACAGATACGCAGTATTTT
TRBV19	-	TRBJ2-3	TRBD2	CASSILSGGVADTQYF	TGTGCCAGTAGTATACTGAGCGGGGGGGTGGCAGATACGCAGTATTTT
TRBV4-1	-	TRBJ2-3	TRBD1	CASRSPGQSTTDTQYF	TGCGCCAGCCGATCTCCGGGACAGAGCACCACAGATACGCAGTATTTT
TRBV3-1	-	TRBJ2-5	TRBD2	CASSRPGLAVETQYF	TGTGCCAGCAGCCGCCCGGGACTAGCGGTCGAGACCCAGTACTTC
TRBV7-7	many	TRBJ2-5	-	CASSLGRTVGGRETQYF	TGTGCCAGCAGCTTAGGACGGACTGTAGGAGGGAGGGAGACCCAGTACTTC
TRBV10-2	many	TRBJ2-2	TRBD2	CASSELAENTGELFF	TGCGCCAGCAGTGAACTAGCGGAGAACACCGGGGAGCTGTTTTTT
TRBV5-1	few	TRBJ2-7	TRBD2	CASSSTSGVSSYEQYF	TGCGCCAGCAGCTCAACTAGCGGGGTTAGCTCCTACGAGCAGTACTTC
TRBV3-1	many	TRBJ2-7	-	CASSQVAGTGLEQYF	TGTGCCAGCAGCCAAGTGGCAGGGACGGGGCTCGAGCAGTACTTC
TRBV7-3	many	TRBJ2-3	-	CASSSRLGLPNTQYF	TGTGCCAGCAGCTCGAGATTGGGCCTCCCAAATACGCAGTATTTT
TRBV29-1	-	TRBJ1-1	-	CSVEVGDTEAFF	TGCAGCGTTGAGGTTGGAGACACTGAAGCTTTCTTT
TRBV9	few	TRBJ2-2	TRBD1	CASSVDTGEQANTGELFF	TGTGCCAGCAGCGTAGATACAGGGGAACAGGCGAACACCGGGGAGCTGTTTTTT
TRBV12-5	many	TRBJ1-1	-	CASGSGEGTEAFF	TGTGCTAGTGGTTCTGGGGAGGGCACTGAAGCTTTCTTT
TRBV28	many	TRBJ1-5	-	CASSPGEGPGQPQHF	TGTGCCAGCAGCCCCGGGGAGGGCCCAGGCCAGCCCCAGCATTTT
TRBV6-5	many	TRBJ2-7	-	CASSYSSPATYEQYF	TGTGCCAGCAGTTACTCCAGTCCGGCGACCTACGAGCAGTACTTC
TRBV6-1	many	TRBJ2-7	TRBD2	CASSASRDYYEQYF	TGTGCCAGCAGTGCTTCCCGGGACTACTACGAGCAGTACTTC
TRBV11-2	many	TRBJ1-5	TRBD1	CASSLVGQGHQPQHF	TGTGCCAGCAGCTTAGTGGGACAGGGGCATCAGCCCCAGCATTTT
TRBV28	few	TRBJ2-2	-	CASNIQNTGELFF	TGTGCCAGCAACATACAGAACACCGGGGAGCTGTTTTTT
TRBV28	many	TRBJ2-1	TRBD2	CASRSSGGALFWNEQFF	TGTGCCAGCCGGTCTAGCGGGGGGGCCCTTTTTTGGAATGAGCAGTTCTTC
TRBV2	many	TRBJ1-3	TRBD1	CASMEGAAGNTIYF	TGTGCCAGCATGGAGGGGGCGGCTGGAAACACCATATATTTT
TRBV20-1	few	TRBJ2-2	-	CSAEGGQRNTGELFF	TGCAGTGCCGAGGGGGGACAGAGGAACACCGGGGAGCTGTTTTTT
TRBV28	-	TRBJ1-2	-	CASSPPPKIGGYTF	TGTGCCAGCAGTCCCCCTCCCAAAATCGGCGGCTACACCTTC
TRBV4-1	few	TRBJ1-1	-	CASSQVPGTGGRAFF	TGCGCCAGCAGCCAAGTTCCCGGGACGGGAGGAAGAGCTTTCTTT
TRBV27	many	TRBJ1-2	TRBD1	CASSLSGDRGQGGYTF	TGTGCCAGCAGTTTATCGGGAGACAGGGGGCAGGGTGGCTACACCTTC
TRBV12-3/TRBV12-4	few	TRBJ2-5	-	CASSPGTFPQYF	TGTGCCAGCAGTCCCGGGACCTTCCCACAGTACTTC
TRBV30	-	TRBJ2-4	-	CAWSVPGKGSIGKNIQYF	TGTGCCTGGAGTGTACCGGGTAAGGGGTCGATCGGCAAAAACATTCAGTACTTC
TRBV7-9	few	TRBJ2-2	TRBD1	CASSLSGGNGELFF	TGTGCCAGCAGCTTATCAGGGGGCAACGGGGAGCTGTTTTTT
TRBV3-1	many	TRBJ1-2	-	CASSQTANYGYTF	TGTGCCAGCAGCCAGACAGCTAACTATGGCTACACCTTC
TRBV6-1	many	TRBJ2-1	TRBD1	CASSEAMTGGRNEQFF	TGTGCCAGCAGTGAAGCGATGACAGGGGGCCGCAATGAGCAGTTCTTC
TRBV19	-	TRBJ2-7	TRBD2	CASSDSGVYEQYF	TGTGCCAGTAGTGATAGCGGGGTCTACGAGCAGTACTTC
TRBV5-8	few	TRBJ2-1	TRBD2	CASSLDTSGGPYYNEQFF	TGTGCCAGCAGCTTGGATACTAGCGGGGGGCCCTACTACAATGAGCAGTTCTTC
TRBV6-1	few	TRBJ1-1	TRBD1	CATDRVATEAFF	TGTGCCACGGACAGGGTGGCCACTGAAGCTTTCTTT
TRBV18	-	TRBJ1-2	TRBD1	CASSPPGDSNYGYTF	TGTGCCAGCTCACCACCGGGGGACAGTAACTATGGCTACACCTTC
TRBV6-1	few	TRBJ1-5	-	CASSPSLTPYYSNQPQHF	TGTGCCAGCAGTCCTAGCCTGACACCCTATTATAGCAATCAGCCCCAGCATTTT
TRBV28	many	TRBJ1-2	-	CASSRAGAGHGYTF	TGTGCCAGCAGTCGCGCCGGGGCAGGGCATGGCTACACCTTC